This T cell receptor beta chain was sequenced for a study of radiation and T cells in renal cell carcinoma. Study-wide findings and caveats: No pretreatment tumor biopsies were available for baseline clonotypes. From baseline, blood top tumor clonotypes peaked at 2 weeks post-radiation.

This CDR3 spans 15 amino acids. The germline V and J ends were trimmed by 4 bases and 0 bases, with 10 bases remaining between them. Per germline, CDR1 LNHDA and CDR2 SQIVND (reference sequence). Sequenced by immunoSEQ multiplex PCR; TCRdb stores in-frame clones only, minus some. The repertoire has around 77,000 clones, 75% to 90% of them found once; the top ten carry 2% to 3%. Note on this clone: The antigen is unknown.

Noted time point: blood 4 weeks post-SBRT, at nephrectomy. Treatment specified: 15 Gy SBRT to primary tumor, nephrectomy 4 weeks later. Nephrectomy followed 15 Gy stereotactic body radiation by 4 weeks. The tumor was a clear cell renal cell carcinoma. The receptor was isolated from a woman aged 55-70 years with renal cell carcinoma. The V gene is TRBV19, the J gene TRBJ1-5; perhaps TRBD1 as D (5 bases). The input for sequencing was blood, taken from a patient whose treatment included radiotherapy and nephrectomy. This CDR3 is CASSTLDNSNQPQHF. The DNA of the CDR3 is TGTGCCAGTAGTACACTGGACAATAGCAATCAGCCCCAGCATTTT.